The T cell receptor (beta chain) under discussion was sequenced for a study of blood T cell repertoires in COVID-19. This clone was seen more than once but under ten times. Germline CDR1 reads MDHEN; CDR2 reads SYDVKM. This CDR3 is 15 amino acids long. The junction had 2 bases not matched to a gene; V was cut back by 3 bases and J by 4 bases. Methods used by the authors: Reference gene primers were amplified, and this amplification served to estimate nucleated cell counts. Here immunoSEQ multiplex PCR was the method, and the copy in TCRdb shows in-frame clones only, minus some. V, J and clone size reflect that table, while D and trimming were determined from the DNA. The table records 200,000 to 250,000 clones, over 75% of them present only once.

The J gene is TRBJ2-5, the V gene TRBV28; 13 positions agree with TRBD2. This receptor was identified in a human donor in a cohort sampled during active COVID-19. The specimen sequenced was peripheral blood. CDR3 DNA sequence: TGTGCCAGCAGTTTGGGACTAGCGGGAACAGAGACCCAGTACTTC. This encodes CASSLGLAGTETQYF.